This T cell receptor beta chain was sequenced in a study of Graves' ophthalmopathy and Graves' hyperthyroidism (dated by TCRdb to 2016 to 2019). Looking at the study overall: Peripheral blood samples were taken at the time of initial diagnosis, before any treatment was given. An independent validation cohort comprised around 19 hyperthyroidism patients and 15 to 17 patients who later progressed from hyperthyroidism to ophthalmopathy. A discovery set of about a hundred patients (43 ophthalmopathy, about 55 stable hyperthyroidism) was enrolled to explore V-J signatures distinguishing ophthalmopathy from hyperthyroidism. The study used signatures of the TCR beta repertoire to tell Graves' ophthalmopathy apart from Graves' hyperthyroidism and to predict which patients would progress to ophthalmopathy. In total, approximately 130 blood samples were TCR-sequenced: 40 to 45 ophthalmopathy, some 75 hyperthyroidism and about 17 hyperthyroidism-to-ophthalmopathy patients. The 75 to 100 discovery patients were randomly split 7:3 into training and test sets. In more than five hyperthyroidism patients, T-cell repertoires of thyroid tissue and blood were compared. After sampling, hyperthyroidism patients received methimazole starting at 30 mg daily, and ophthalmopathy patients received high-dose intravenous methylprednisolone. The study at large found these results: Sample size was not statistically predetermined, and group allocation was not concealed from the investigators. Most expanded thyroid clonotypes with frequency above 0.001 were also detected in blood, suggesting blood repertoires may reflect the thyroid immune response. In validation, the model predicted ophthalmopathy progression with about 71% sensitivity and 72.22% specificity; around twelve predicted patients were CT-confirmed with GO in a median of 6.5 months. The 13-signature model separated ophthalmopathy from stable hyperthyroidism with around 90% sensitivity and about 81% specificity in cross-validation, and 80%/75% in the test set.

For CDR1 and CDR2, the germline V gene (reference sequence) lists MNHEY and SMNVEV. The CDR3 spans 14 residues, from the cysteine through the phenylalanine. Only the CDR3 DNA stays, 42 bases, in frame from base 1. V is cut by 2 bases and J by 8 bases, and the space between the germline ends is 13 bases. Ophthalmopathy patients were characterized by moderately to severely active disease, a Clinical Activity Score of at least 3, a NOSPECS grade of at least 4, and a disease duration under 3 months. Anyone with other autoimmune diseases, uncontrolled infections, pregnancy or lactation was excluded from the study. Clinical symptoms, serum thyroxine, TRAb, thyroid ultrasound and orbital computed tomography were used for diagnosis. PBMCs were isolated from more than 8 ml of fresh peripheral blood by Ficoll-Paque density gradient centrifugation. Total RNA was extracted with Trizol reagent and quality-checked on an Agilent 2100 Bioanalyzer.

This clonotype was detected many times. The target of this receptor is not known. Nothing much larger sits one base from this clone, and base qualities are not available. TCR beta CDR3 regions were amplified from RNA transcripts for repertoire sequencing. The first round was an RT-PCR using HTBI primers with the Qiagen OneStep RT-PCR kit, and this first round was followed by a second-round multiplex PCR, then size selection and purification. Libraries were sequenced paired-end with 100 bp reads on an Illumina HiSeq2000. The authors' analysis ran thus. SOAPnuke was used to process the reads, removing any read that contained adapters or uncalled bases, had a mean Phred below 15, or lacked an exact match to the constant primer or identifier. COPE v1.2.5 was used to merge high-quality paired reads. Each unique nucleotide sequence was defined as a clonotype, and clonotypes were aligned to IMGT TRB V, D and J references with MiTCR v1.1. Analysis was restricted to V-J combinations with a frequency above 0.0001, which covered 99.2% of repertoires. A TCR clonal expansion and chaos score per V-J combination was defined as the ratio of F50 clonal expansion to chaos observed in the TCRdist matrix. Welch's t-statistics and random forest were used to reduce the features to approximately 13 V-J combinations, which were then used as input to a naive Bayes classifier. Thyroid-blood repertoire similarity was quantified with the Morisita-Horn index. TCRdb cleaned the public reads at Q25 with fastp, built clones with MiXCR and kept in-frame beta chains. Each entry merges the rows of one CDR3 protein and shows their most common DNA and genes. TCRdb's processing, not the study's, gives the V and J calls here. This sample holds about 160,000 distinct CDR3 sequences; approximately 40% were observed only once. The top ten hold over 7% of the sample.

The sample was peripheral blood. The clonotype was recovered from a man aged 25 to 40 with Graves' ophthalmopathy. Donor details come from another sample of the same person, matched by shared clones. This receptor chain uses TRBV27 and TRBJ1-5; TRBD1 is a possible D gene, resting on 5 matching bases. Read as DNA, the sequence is TGTGCCAGCAGTTTAACGCGGGGGGGGAAGCCCCAGCATTTT. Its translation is CASSLTRGGKPQHF.